The 5 T cell receptor beta chains below were found in one sample sequenced in a study of T cells in localized non-small cell lung cancer (dated by TCRdb to about 2020). Library construction relied on the immunoSEQ multiplex PCR assay. TCRdb retrieved this table from immuneACCESS and kept in-frame rearrangements only. Not all clones are present; in checked studies, unresolved V genes account for under half, and no reason is known for the remainder. In this sample the table shows about 10,000 clones, about 85% of which occur a single time. 6.5% to 9.5% of the sample is taken by the ten largest. The material was peripheral blood, obtained before any cancer treatment. All receptors derive from a male donor aged 60 or over with stage III lung adenocarcinoma.

This clone was recorded only once. The CDR3 DNA follows: TGTGCCATCAGACCGGGGAACACTGAAGCTTTCTTT. Protein: CAIRPGNTEAFF. The chain combines TRBV10-3 with TRBJ1-1; D gene unclear. Germline CDR1 reads ENHRY; CDR2 reads SYGVKD. The CDR3 is 12 amino acids. V lost 6 bases, J lost 1 base, and 6 bases lay in between.

This clone came up a few times. V gene TRBV18 combines with J gene TRBJ1-6; D remains unclear. Germline CDR1 reads KGHSH; CDR2 reads LQKENI. The CDR3 extends over 14 amino acids. The V end was cut by 3 bases, the J end by 10 bases, with 13 bases between. The CDR3 bases are TGTGCCAGCTCACCCCCAGCTGCCGGGTCACCCCTCCACTTT. It specifies CASSPPAAGSPLHF.

The chain carries TRBV6-6 and TRBJ1-5; possibly TRBD1 for D (6 bases). Per the germline V gene, CDR1 is MNHNY and CDR2 is SVGAGI (reference sequence). Trimming pared 6 bases from V and 4 bases from J, leaving 13 bases between. The CDR3 consists of 14 residues. The CDR3 bases are TGTGCCAGCAGCGACGGACAGAAGAATCAGCCCCAGCATTTT. Translating gives CASSDGQKNQPQHF.

This clone has more than one count but fewer than ten. This chain links TRBV5-1 with TRBJ1-4; 9 nucleotides line up with TRBD1. CDR1 and CDR2 from the germline V gene are SGHRS and YFSETQ. Trimming cost V 3 bases and J 5 bases; bases outside gene matches: 5. This CDR3 has 15 residues. The CDR3 region is CASSSDRGLNEKLFF. In nucleotides, the CDR3 is TGCGCCAGCAGCTCGGACAGGGGCTTGAATGAAAAACTGTTTTTT.

There are a few counts of this clone. This rearrangement joins TRBV25-1 to TRBJ2-3; no clear D gene. The CDR3 spans 14 residues. Germline CDR1 MGHDK, CDR2 SYGVNS. Between the trimmed V and J ends, which lost 8 bases and 1 base, there was a span of 13 bases. The CDR3 region has the DNA TGTGCCAGCGGTCTAGGCGCAGGCACAGATACGCAGTATTTT. It is translated as CASGLGAGTDTQYF.